The 7 T cell receptor beta chains presented below share a single source sample, sequenced in a study of technical replicates of blood from a few donors. Sequencing was performed with immunoSEQ multiplex PCR; in TCRdb, only in-frame clones are kept and a portion is missing. Here the sample spans approximately 75,000 clones, over 75% being singletons. Sequencing was performed on PBMCs. These receptors were obtained from a human donor in good health. Some clones in this sample may be carry-over from other donors' samples.

This chain uses TRBV19 with TRBJ1-1, with 12 nucleotides matching TRBD1. This CDR3 region has 15 residues. The V gene's germline CDR1 is LNHDA and CDR2 SQIVND (reference sequence). The J segment lost 11 bases and the V segment lost 0 bases, leaving 7 bases of the junction unmatched. Here the CDR3 DNA reads TGTGCCAGTAGTATAGATCTCGGGACAGGGGGCTCGGCTTTCTTT. Its protein is CASSIDLGTGGSAFF.

The J gene is TRBJ2-7, the V gene TRBV18; 11 bases are shared with TRBD1. The germline V gene encodes CDR1 KGHSH and CDR2 LQKENI. V gave up 4 bases and J gave up 4 bases; unmatched junction bases: 6. The CDR3 sequence is 15 residues long. CDR3 nucleotide sequence: TGTGCCAGCTCACTAGGGACAGGGGGTATGTACGAGCAGTACTTC. This codes for CASSLGTGGMYEQYF.

The V gene is TRBV7-2, the J gene TRBJ2-1, with 16 nucleotides matching TRBD2. The CDR3 runs 16 residues. The germline gives CDR1 SGHTA, CDR2 FQGNSA. V shed 11 bases, J shed 9 bases, and the junction held 13 bases outside the gene matches. The CDR3 nucleotides read TGTGCCGCTAGGGGGACTAGCGGGGGGGCCTCCGTTGAGCAGTTCTTC. Protein product: CAARGTSGGASVEQFF. The complete variable domain, with remaining parts taken from reference TRBV7-2 and TRBJ2-1, reads GAGVSQSPSNKVTEKGKDVELRCDPISGHTALYWYRQSLGQGLEFLIYFQGNSAPDKSGLPSDRFSAERTGGSVSTLTIQRTQQEDSAVYLCAARGTSGGASVEQFFGPGTRLTVL.

The chain couples TRBV6-6 to TRBJ2-2, with 10 bases lining up with TRBD1. Germline V gene sequence: CDR1 MNHNY, CDR2 SVGAGI (reference sequence). Trimming cost V 5 bases and J 4 bases; bases outside gene matches: 4. The length of the CDR3 is 15 residues. This CDR3 is CASSGDRGPTGELFF. The CDR3, as DNA: TGTGCCAGCAGTGGAGACAGGGGGCCCACCGGGGAGCTGTTTTTT.

The gene calls are TRBV11-3 and TRBJ2-2; D is unclear. Trimming removed 1 base at V and 0 bases at J, with 3 bases between. Germline V CDR1 and CDR2: SGHNT, YENEEA. The CDR3 has 14 residues. In nucleotides, the CDR3 is TGTGCCAGCAGCTTAGCAACGAACACCGGGGAGCTGTTTTTT. Amino acids: CASSLATNTGELFF.

The chain joins TRBV12-5 to TRBJ2-5; tentative D call: TRBD1 (5 bases). The germline V gene encodes CDR1 LGHNT and CDR2 FRNRAP. The CDR3 has 13 amino acids. Trimming took 0 bases from V and 4 from J, leaving 6 bases between them. The CDR3 nucleotides read TGTGCTAGTGGTTTGGTAGGGGCAGAGACCCAGTACTTC. This sequence encodes CASGLVGAETQYF.

The chain recombines TRBV10-3 with TRBJ2-1, with 9 nucleotides matching TRBD2. The J segment lost 3 bases and the V segment lost 1 base, leaving 7 bases of the junction unmatched. The CDR3 sequence is 17 residues long. Germline CDR1 ENHRY, CDR2 SYGVKD. The chain's CDR3 is CAISEYPTSGLYNEQFF. As DNA, the CDR3 is TGTGCCATCAGTGAGTATCCGACTAGCGGTCTCTACAATGAGCAGTTCTTC.